This T cell receptor beta chain is drawn from a study of blood T cell repertoires in COVID-19. Clones were read by immunoSEQ multiplex PCR, and TCRdb kept only the in-frame ones, dropping some. The data hold fewer than 350,000 clones, with 89% observed a single time. The V gene end was trimmed by 6 bases and the J gene end by 5 bases; junction bases not matched to a gene: 4. Germline lookup yields CDR1 LNHDA and CDR2 SQIVND (reference sequence). This CDR3 region has 13 residues. The V call is TRBV19, the J call TRBJ1-2; 9 nucleotides line up with TRBD1. Material for sequencing was PBMCs or T cells enriched from blood (not recorded which). The source of this sequence is a woman between 40 and 55 years old who had recovered from COVID-19. Written as DNA, the CDR3 is TGTGCCAGTAGGGCAGGACAGGGGTATGGCTACACCTTC. This translates into CASRAGQGYGYTF.